The present TCR beta chain was sequenced within a study of PD-L1 blockade in urothelial cancer. Method: immunoSEQ multiplex PCR; TCRdb's copy keeps in-frame clones and lacks some. The sample shows about 50,000 clones, around nine tenths of them seen only once. CDR3 length: 16 residues. Trimming at V came to 5 bases and at J to 4 bases, leaving 10 bases not matched to a gene. CDR1 is MDHEN and CDR2 is SYDVKM in the germline V gene. The chain recombines TRBV28 with TRBJ2-2, with TRBD1 identical over 7 bases. The source was PBMCs, collected around atezolizumab (anti-PD-L1) treatment. This sequence originates from a man between 60 and 75 years old with urothelial cancer. The CDR3 sequence: CASSPRQGSRTGELFF. The DNA of the CDR3 is TGTGCCAGCAGTCCCCGACAGGGAAGTCGCACCGGGGAGCTGTTTTTT.